Shown below are 27 T cell receptor beta chains from a single sample sequenced in a study of OX40 agonist ivuxolimab in advanced cancers. Profiled with immunoSEQ multiplex PCR; TCRdb holds only in-frame clones, not every one. The table shows roughly 80,000 clones, with under 90% occurring only once. This material consisted of CD4+ or CD8+ T cells sorted from blood, taken in a trial of the OX40 agonist ivuxolimab. The receptors come from an adult with an advanced solid tumor such as melanoma, head and neck, liver or kidney cancer.

This clone was detected only a few times. The junction departs from germline at one end; a sequencing error may be responsible. For the CDR3, the DNA is TGTGCCAGCAGCTCCAGTAGGGAGGTGGGAGTCGTGTTT. Amino acid sequence: CASSSSREVGVVF. This rearrangement joins TRBV7-2 to TRBJ1-1; no clear D gene. Germline V gene sequence: CDR1 SGHTA, CDR2 FQGNSA. This CDR3 has 13 amino acids.

This clone was seen a single time. The DNA for the CDR3 is TGTGCCAGCAGCGTAGTTCCGGACGGCTCCTACGAGCAGTACTTC. Translation: CASSVVPDGSYEQYF. V is TRBV9 and J is TRBJ2-7; D remains ambiguous. V was cut by 0 bases and J by 0 bases, with 10 bases left in between. Germline CDR1 SGDLS, CDR2 YYNGEE. This CDR3 has 15 residues.

A few counts support this clone. The chain links TRBV20-1 to TRBJ1-6; D is uncertain. The CDR3 covers 11 residues. From germline, CDR1 is DFQATT and CDR2 SNEGSKA (reference sequence). Trimming removed 5 bases from V and 7 bases from J, with 6 bases in between. The CDR3 DNA reads TGCAGTGCTGGCCTGAATTCACCCCTCCACTTT. The encoded protein is CSAGLNSPLHF.

V is TRBV5-5 and J is TRBJ2-2; perhaps D is TRBD1 or TRBD2 (6 bases each). The CDR3 loop spans 14 amino acids. Trimming pared 4 bases from V and 1 base from J, leaving 8 bases between. Germline assignment: CDR1 SGHKS and CDR2 YYEKEE (reference sequence). In DNA, the CDR3 is TGTGCCAGCAGCGCGGGACAGAACACCGGGGAGCTGTTTTTT. Its translation: CASSAGQNTGELFF.

This chain joins TRBV25-1 and TRBJ1-5, with no clear D. V was cut by 6 bases and J by 2 bases, with 11 bases left in between. The CDR3 sequence is 14 residues long. CDR1 MGHDK and CDR2 SYGVNS come from the germline V gene. CDR3 sequence: CASREVRGNQPQHF. CDR3 coding DNA: TGTGCCAGCAGGGAGGTCCGGGGCAATCAGCCCCAGCATTTT.

The chain couples TRBV7-2 to TRBJ2-7, with a weak D call TRBD2 (5 bases). The CDR3 runs 16 residues. Germline lookup yields CDR1 SGHTA and CDR2 FQGNSA. Deletions cut 5 bases from V and 6 bases from J, with 23 bases between. Here the CDR3 DNA reads TGTGCCAGCAGCCCCTCTGAACGACCGCGGACTTCCGAGCAGTACTTC. It is translated as CASSPSERPRTSEQYF.

In this sample, this clone turned up once. The rearrangement uses TRBV4-1 and TRBJ2-3; 10 nucleotides align to TRBD2. The V gene end was trimmed by 3 bases and the J gene end by 5 bases; junction bases not matched to a gene: 11. CDR1 and CDR2 (germline): MGHRA, YSYEKL. CDR3 length: 17 amino acids. CDR3 DNA: TGCGCCAGCAGCCATTGGGCTAGCGGGGGAGTGAGAGATACGCAGTATTTT. Translation: CASSHWASGGVRDTQYF.

V and J are TRBV28 and TRBJ1-2; no clear D. Germline values: CDR1 MDHEN, CDR2 SYDVKM. The length of the CDR3 is 11 residues. V gave up 6 bases and J gave up 3 bases, with 5 bases separating them. CDR3 loop: CASRRDYGYTF. CDR3 DNA: TGTGCCAGCAGGAGGGACTATGGCTACACCTTC.

The chain links TRBV6-5 to TRBJ1-3, with TRBD1 as a possible D gene (6 bases). V lost 6 bases, J lost 0 bases, and 12 bases lay in between. CDR3 length: 15 amino acids. Looked up from germline, CDR1 is MNHEY and CDR2 is SVGAGI. The CDR3 protein is CASSLTGVSGNTIYF. In nucleotides, the CDR3 is TGTGCCAGCAGCTTGACAGGCGTCTCTGGAAACACCATATATTTT.

Only one count was recorded for this clone. This chain uses TRBV15 with TRBJ1-5, with D unresolved. Germline V gene lookup returns CDR1 LNHNV and CDR2 YYDKDF (reference sequence). Trimming stripped 0 bases from V and 2 bases from J, with 11 bases between. The CDR3 is made up of 16 amino acids. This CDR3 is CATSRDFGGGNQPQHF. The CDR3 DNA reads TGTGCCACCAGCAGAGATTTTGGTGGGGGCAATCAGCCCCAGCATTTT. Full variable domain (missing parts from reference TRBV15 and TRBJ1-5): DAMVIQNPRYQVTQFGKPVTLSCSQTLNHNVMYWYQQKSSQAPKLLFHYYDKDFNNEADTPDNFQSRRPNTSFCFLDIRSPGLGDTAMYLCATSRDFGGGNQPQHFGDGTRLSIL.

The chain uses TRBV5-1 and TRBJ2-2; 8 nucleotides align to TRBD2. This CDR3 is built from 16 residues. V lost 5 bases and J lost 3; bases outside the gene matches: 9. Germline V gene data show CDR1 as SGHRS and CDR2 as YFSETQ. CDR3: CASRPSAGGDTGELFF. In DNA form, the CDR3 reads TGCGCCAGCAGACCTAGCGCCGGGGGGGACACCGGGGAGCTGTTTTTT.

The chain couples TRBV5-1 to TRBJ2-5, with 8 bases that match TRBD2. The CDR3 length is 17 residues. The V gene's germline CDR1 is SGHRS and CDR2 YFSETQ. V trimming: 1 base; J trimming: 0 bases; junction bases outside the gene matches: 8. The CDR3 protein is CASSLRAGATYQETQYF. CDR3 DNA: TGCGCCAGCAGCTTGAGAGCGGGGGCCACGTACCAAGAGACCCAGTACTTC.

This chain uses TRBV5-1 with TRBJ2-7, with 12 bases aligning to TRBD1. CDR1 and CDR2 (germline): SGHRS, YFSETQ. The CDR3 has 14 amino acids. V was clipped by 3 bases and J by 5 bases; unmatched bases: 3. For the CDR3, the DNA is TGCGCCAGCAGCTGGGGGACAGGGGGCGACGAGCAGTACTTC. It specifies CASSWGTGGDEQYF.

This rearrangement joins TRBV5-4 to TRBJ2-1; 14 bases line up with TRBD2. Trimming at V came to 4 bases and at J to 10 bases, leaving 10 bases not matched to a gene. Germline V gene sequence: CDR1 SGHNT, CDR2 YYREEE (reference sequence). The CDR3 consists of 16 residues. CDR3: CASSVGTSGGRVEQFF. The DNA for the CDR3 is TGTGCCAGCAGCGTAGGGACTAGCGGGGGTCGGGTGGAGCAGTTCTTC.

V and J are TRBV5-4 and TRBJ1-1; D is ambiguous. Trimming shortened V by 0 bases and J by 3 bases, and 6 bases separated the two germline ends. The germline V gene encodes CDR1 SGHNT and CDR2 YYREEE (reference sequence). The CDR3 totals 13 residues. Written as DNA, the CDR3 is TGTGCCAGCAGCTTGGACGCCGACACTGAAGCTTTCTTT. Its protein product is CASSLDADTEAFF.

The chain couples TRBV29-1 to TRBJ1-4; 7 bases are shared with TRBD1. V dropped 7 bases and J dropped 7; count of bases not matched to a gene: 6. Germline V lookup: CDR1 SQVTM, CDR2 ANQGSEA. This CDR3 is built from 12 residues. The CDR3 DNA is TGCAGCGCCACAGGGGAGGGTGAAAAACTGTTTTTT. Its translation: CSATGEGEKLFF.

The chain employs TRBV27 and TRBJ1-1; TRBD1 matches 7 bases. The CDR3 length is 14 residues. V was pared by 5 bases and J by 1 base, with 4 bases of the junction left unmatched. From germline, CDR1 is MNHEY and CDR2 SMNVEV (reference sequence). The CDR3 is CASSIRTGNTEAFF. The CDR3 nucleotides read TGTGCCAGCAGTATTCGGACAGGGAACACTGAAGCTTTCTTT.

The V and J genes are TRBV7-3 and TRBJ2-2; D uncertain. Germline V lookup: CDR1 SGHTA, CDR2 FQGTGA. CDR3 length: 15 residues. The V gene lost 5 bases and the J gene lost 2 bases, with 12 bases spanning the gap. CDR3 in amino acids: CASSPRTANTGELFF. The CDR3 bases are TGTGCCAGCAGCCCCCGGACGGCCAACACCGGGGAGCTGTTTTTT.

J is TRBJ2-3 and V is TRBV5-6; D gene uncertain. Germline CDR1 is SGHDT and CDR2 is YYEEEE. Trimming took off 4 bases at V and 2 bases at J, with 5 bases between the two ends. This CDR3 region has 12 residues. The CDR3 region is CASSPDTDTQYF. CDR3 bases: TGTGCCAGCAGCCCTGACACAGATACGCAGTATTTT.

The genes are TRBV11-2 and TRBJ1-2; D uncertain. Looked up from germline, CDR1 is SGHAT and CDR2 is FQNNGV. This CDR3 contains 13 residues. V gave up 1 base and J gave up 4 bases, with 7 bases separating them. The CDR3, as DNA: TGTGCCAGCAGCTTAGTGAGTTTCTATGGCTACACCTTC. This sequence encodes CASSLVSFYGYTF.

The chain employs TRBV7-2 and TRBJ2-3; tentative D call: TRBD2 (6 bases). V lost 0 bases, J lost 7 bases, and 11 bases lay in between. The CDR3 has 14 amino acids. Germline V gene sequence: CDR1 SGHTA, CDR2 FQGNSA. In DNA, the CDR3 is TGTGCCAGCAGCTTAGCGGGGACTGAAAATACGCAGTATTTT. Protein: CASSLAGTENTQYF.

The gene calls are TRBV27 and TRBJ2-3, with D hard to call. In germline, CDR1 is MNHEY, CDR2 SMNVEV (reference sequence). With 5 bases removed from V and 3 bases from J, the gap between germline ends came to 15 bases. The CDR3 runs to 15 residues. The CDR3 DNA reads as TGTGCCAGCAGTGCCGACTTTGGAGCAACAGATACGCAGTATTTT. Amino acids: CASSADFGATDTQYF.

This clone appeared once. This rearrangement joins TRBV5-5 to TRBJ2-1; D might be TRBD2 (5 bases). Between the trimmed V and J ends, which lost 0 bases and 9 bases, there was a span of 16 bases. This CDR3 contains 15 residues. The germline V gene has CDR1 SGHKS and CDR2 YYEKEE (reference sequence). The CDR3 loop is CASSLEGLASSEQFF. In nucleotides, the CDR3 is TGTGCCAGCAGCTTGGAGGGCCTAGCCTCGAGTGAGCAGTTCTTC.

This chain links TRBV6-1 with TRBJ2-7; possible D gene TRBD1, 5 bases. V was clipped by 8 bases and J by 3 bases, with 11 bases between them. CDR3 length equals 12 residues. Germline CDR1 is MNHNS and CDR2 is SASEGT. The CDR3 nucleotides are TGTGCCAGCCGGAGAGACAGCTACGAGCAGTACTTC. It encodes CASRRDSYEQYF.

V gene TRBV20-1 combines with J gene TRBJ2-3; D is ambiguous. The germline V gene encodes CDR1 DFQATT and CDR2 SNEGSKA (reference sequence). Trimming removed 6 bases from V and 8 bases from J, with 12 bases in between. This CDR3 is 11 amino acids long. The CDR3 sequence is CSADRLCTQYF. The CDR3, as DNA: TGCAGTGCCGACCGCCTCTGTACGCAGTATTTT.

This clone came up a few times. The chain carries TRBV7-8 and TRBJ1-6, with 7 bases matching TRBD1. The CDR3 contains 16 residues. Germline V lookup: CDR1 SGHVS, CDR2 FQNEAQ. V lost 5 bases to trimming and J lost 6 bases; unmatched junction nucleotides: 10. The chain's CDR3 is CASSPRQGRANSPLHF. Written as DNA, the CDR3 is TGTGCCAGCAGCCCGAGACAGGGACGTGCTAATTCACCCCTCCACTTT.

This clone was seen a handful of times. The gene calls are TRBV11-2 and TRBJ2-1, with D perhaps matching TRBD2 (7 bases). Germline V gene lookup returns CDR1 SGHAT and CDR2 FQNNGV. V was clipped by 10 bases and J by 6 bases, with 19 bases between them. The CDR3 extends over 14 amino acids. The CDR3 region is CAIVLGGAGNEQFF. CDR3 sequence (DNA): TGTGCCATCGTCCTGGGGGGGGCCGGCAATGAGCAGTTCTTC.